This T cell receptor beta chain was profiled in a study of beta chain features in type 1 diabetes. Broader study findings: Shortening of TCRB CDR3s, moderate but significant, appeared in all four CD4+ subsets of Type 1 diabetes patients.

The sample holds a few counts of this clone. Antigen unknown. Expressed TCRB transcripts got sequenced, as all isolated RNA was reverse transcribed. The protocol was immunoSEQ multiplex PCR, while the TCRdb copy is restricted to in-frame clones and leaves out a portion. Among around 250,000 clones, around 14% were seen once, and the ten largest hold roughly 0.019%. Germline V gene lookup returns CDR1 SGHTA and CDR2 FQGNSA. The CDR3 has 14 amino acids. The V end was cut by 4 bases, the J end by 1 base, with 11 bases between. J is TRBJ2-7 and V is TRBV7-2; the D is unclear. The TCR was taken from a man aged 30-40 years with type 1 diabetes. Material for sequencing was naive CD4+ T cells from blood. This chain's CDR3 is CASSSETGSYEQYF. The CDR3 bases are TGTGCCAGCAGCTCGGAGACCGGATCCTACGAGCAGTACTTC.